The 7 T cell receptor beta chains below come from one sample, sequenced in a study of T cell responses to AZD1222 COVID-19 vaccine (dated by TCRdb to the early 2020s). Library preparation employed the immunoSEQ multiplex PCR assay. TCRdb carries this immuneACCESS record with in-frame sequences only. Its versions omit some clonotypes, under half of them owing to an unresolved V gene in the studies checked, with the rest unexplained. In this sample the table shows 200,000 to 300,000 clones, 80% to 95% of which occur a single time. The ten largest clonotypes hold less than 0.6% of the sample. The time point label for this specimen denotes: baseline before first vaccination. This specimen consisted of peripheral blood, obtained on day 0 of AZD1222 vaccination. These receptors were obtained from an adult in good health.

V and J are TRBV2 and TRBJ2-1; D remains ambiguous. The length of the CDR3 is 12 residues. The V end was cut by 11 bases, the J end by 7 bases, with 15 bases between. From germline, CDR1 is SNHLY and CDR2 FYNNEI. Here the CDR3 reads CAAYGVFNEQFF. Here the CDR3 DNA reads TGTGCCGCCTACGGAGTGTTTAATGAGCAGTTCTTC.

This clone was recorded only once. The J gene is TRBJ2-1, the V gene TRBV18, with 9 bases aligning to TRBD2. CDR3 length: 17 amino acids. In germline, CDR1 is KGHSH, CDR2 LQKENI. Losses at the gene ends were 3 bases for V and 2 bases for J; bases not matched to a gene: 8. The CDR3 nucleotides read TGTGCCAGCTCACCCCTGGAGATAGCGGGGGCCTACAATGAGCAGTTCTTC. This codes for CASSPLEIAGAYNEQFF.

J is TRBJ1-2 and V is TRBV24-1, with D perhaps TRBD1 (5 bases). This CDR3 has 14 amino acids. Germline V CDR1 and CDR2: KGHDR, SFDVKD. V was cut by 9 bases and J by 3 bases, with 16 bases left in between. CDR3 sequence: CATAGSRDDYGYTF. The CDR3, as DNA: TGTGCCACCGCCGGGAGCAGGGACGACTATGGCTACACCTTC.

This rearrangement joins TRBV24-1 to TRBJ1-1; D is unresolved. Trimming removed 7 bases from V and 5 bases from J, with 13 bases in between. The CDR3 sequence is 13 residues long. CDR1 is KGHDR, CDR2 SFDVKD, per germline. This CDR3 is CATRSYGRTEAFF. The CDR3 region has the DNA TGTGCCACCAGGTCGTATGGGCGGACTGAAGCTTTCTTT.

This clone was counted once. CDR3 sequence (DNA): TGTGCCAGCAGTGAGTGGATGGGCGGGAGGTTAGGCTACACCTTC. Amino acids: CASSEWMGGRLGYTF. This sequence joins TRBV2 and TRBJ1-2; unclear D gene. CDR1 SNHLY and CDR2 FYNNEI come from the germline V gene. V dropped 3 bases and J dropped 8 bases, with 19 bases sitting between them. The CDR3 covers 15 residues.

V and J are TRBV5-1 and TRBJ1-1; TRBD1 might be the D (6 bases). The CDR3 has 15 residues. Trimming took off 4 bases at V and 2 bases at J, with 15 bases between the two ends. Germline V gives CDR1 SGHRS, CDR2 YFSETQ. In DNA, the CDR3 is TGCGCCAGCAGCGGAACACAGGGCCCCAACACTGAAGCTTTCTTT. Translating gives CASSGTQGPNTEAFF. Using reference TRBV5-1 and TRBJ1-1 for the parts outside the CDR3, the full variable domain is KAGVTQTPRYLIKTRGQQVTLSCSPISGHRSVSWYQQTPGQGLQFLFEYFSETQRNKGNFPGRFSGRQFSNSRSEMNVSTLELGDSALYLCASSGTQGPNTEAFFGQGTRLTVV.

The rearrangement uses TRBV27 and TRBJ2-7; a weak D match, TRBD2 (5 bases). Looked up from germline, CDR1 is MNHEY and CDR2 is SMNVEV (reference sequence). The CDR3 runs 13 residues. The CDR3 protein is CGRSVPGKDEQYF. As DNA, the CDR3 is TGTGGGCGTAGCGTCCCGGGTAAAGACGAGCAGTACTTC.